This T cell receptor (beta chain) was profiled in a study of blood T cell repertoires in COVID-19. In the study overall: T cells, B-cell-depleted T cells, or PBMCs provided the cDNA or gDNA that served as material.

Participants, roughly 18 to 90 years old, spanned more than 20 US areas. Self-reported history from a screening survey and questionnaire set each donor's cohort. Under the authors' procedure: Amplification from reference gene primers served as the basis for estimated nucleated cell counts. Some clones are missing from TCRdb's copy, which holds only in-frame ones; the method was immunoSEQ multiplex PCR. V, J and clone size derive from that table, while D and trimming were established from the DNA sequence. In the table there are about 260,000 clones, 88% of which are singletons. This clone was recorded only once. Germline CDR1 reads MGHDK; CDR2 reads SYGVNS. Trimming took off 9 bases at V and 5 bases at J, with 8 bases between the two ends. CDR3 size: 11 residues.

Sequencing was carried out using PBMCs or T cells enriched from blood (not recorded which). J is TRBJ2-1 and V is TRBV25-1; D unclear. The source is a woman aged 45 to 65 who had recovered from COVID-19. This CDR3 is CASRLNNEQFF. CDR3 nucleotide sequence: TGTGCCAGTCGACTCAACAATGAGCAGTTCTTC.